This T cell receptor beta chain was obtained from a study of blood T cell repertoires in COVID-19. Study summary: Both acute and convalescent COVID-19 samples were obtained from the United States, Italy and Spain.

The CDR3 is 15 amino acids. CDR1 is SGHNT, CDR2 YENEEA, per germline. With 0 bases removed from V and 0 bases from J, the gap between germline ends came to 9 bases. Sequencing was performed with immunoSEQ multiplex PCR; in TCRdb, only in-frame clones are kept and a portion is missing. The data show a few hundred thousand clones, around 83% seen once. This sequence joins TRBV11-3 and TRBJ2-7; D is undetermined. The receptor's source is a woman aged 45 to 65 who had recovered from COVID-19. The sample taken for sequencing was PBMCs or T cells enriched from blood (not recorded which). The DNA for the CDR3 is TGTGCCAGCAGCTTAGATCTAACTGACTCCTACGAGCAGTACTTC. Amino acid sequence: CASSLDLTDSYEQYF. The full variable domain, its missing parts supplied by reference TRBV11-3 and TRBJ2-7, is EAGVVQSPRYKIIEKKQPVAFWCNPISGHNTLYWYLQNLGQGPELLIRYENEEAVDDSQLPKDRFSAERLKGVDSTLKIQPAELGDSAVYLCASSLDLTDSYEQYFGPGTRLTVT.